This passage covers 20 T cell receptor beta chains from one sample sequenced in a study of Ad26.COV2.S vaccination and SARS-CoV-2 variants. Described treatment: 15 to 20 received Ad26.COV2.S at low or high dose, single or two shots; about 5 received placebo; per-sample allocation not given. Collection of samples fell on day 63 after the first vaccine or placebo injection. Only in-frame clones appear in the TCRdb table, and some are missing; sequencing was by immunoSEQ multiplex PCR. The sample lists a few hundred thousand clones, over 75% seen once, with about 2% in the top ten. Specimen: peripheral blood, collected in a trial of Ad26.COV2.S vaccine versus placebo. The receptors were sampled from a person aged 18-65 years who received the Ad26.COV2.S COVID-19 vaccine or a placebo.

The rearrangement joins TRBV5-5 to TRBJ1-4; 8 bases line up with TRBD1. The CDR3 runs 15 residues. Germline V CDR1 and CDR2: SGHKS, YYEKEE (reference sequence). The ends lost 4 bases at V and 8 bases at J; junction bases unmatched: 10. This CDR3 is CASSPGAGGLEKLFF. The CDR3 DNA reads TGTGCCAGCAGCCCGGGGGCAGGGGGCTTAGAAAAACTGTTTTTT.

This chain joins TRBV6-4 and TRBJ2-3; D might be TRBD1 (6 bases). Germline loops: CDR1 MRHNA, CDR2 SNTAGT. There are 16 residues in the CDR3. V lost 6 bases to trimming and J lost 3 bases, with 19 bases between them. The CDR3 protein is CASRLNPNTGTDTQYF. The CDR3, as DNA: TGTGCCAGCAGATTAAACCCCAATACAGGGACAGATACGCAGTATTTT.

V usage is TRBV12-1 and J usage is TRBJ2-2. TRBV12-1 counts as a pseudogene. The CDR3 has 13 amino acids. The CDR3 DNA sequence: TGTGCCAGCAGCTTTAGTGGGACCGGGGAGCTGTTTTTT. Encoded protein: CASSFSGTGELFF.

The chain is built from TRBV29-1 and TRBJ2-5; D gene uncertain. There are 10 residues in the CDR3. Germline lookup yields CDR1 SQVTM and CDR2 ANQGSEA. V was clipped by 7 bases and J by 5 bases, with 8 bases between them. This chain's CDR3 is CSGKVETQYF. The CDR3 nucleotides read TGCAGCGGGAAAGTTGAGACCCAGTACTTC.

CDR3 coding DNA: TGTGCCAGCAGTTTTAGGGCCGACTATGGCTACACCTTC. Translated: CASSFRADYGYTF. The chain links TRBV12-3 or TRBV12-4 to TRBJ1-2; D is unclear. Trimming cost V 3 bases and J 3 bases, with 8 bases left between them. The CDR3 length is 13 residues.

This clone was counted once. This chain joins TRBV30 and TRBJ2-6; 9 bases map to TRBD1. CDR1 is GTSNPN and CDR2 is SVGIG in the germline V gene (reference sequence). Losses at the gene ends were 2 bases for V and 2 bases for J; bases not matched to a gene: 4. The CDR3 has 16 amino acids. CDR3 DNA: TGTGCCTGGAGTCAAACAGGGGGCGCTGGGGCCAACGTCCTGACTTTC. It yields the protein CAWSQTGGAGANVLTF.

This clone was counted a single time. V and J are TRBV30 and TRBJ2-1; the match to TRBD1 covers 9 bases. Germline CDR1 and CDR2: GTSNPN and SVGIG (reference sequence). The CDR3 sequence is 15 residues long. V lost 3 bases to trimming and J lost 5 bases; unmatched junction nucleotides: 8. The CDR3 coding sequence is TGTGCCTGGAGAGGGGGGACAGGGAGACACAATGAGCAGTTCTTC. Amino acid sequence: CAWRGGTGRHNEQFF.

This chain's CDR3 is CASSLGRGGNYEQYF. The CDR3 DNA sequence: TGTGCCAGCAGTTTAGGCAGGGGGGGCAACTACGAGCAGTACTTC. The J gene is TRBJ2-7, the V gene TRBV28, with D perhaps assigned TRBD1 or TRBD2 (7 bases each). V lost 2 bases to trimming and J lost 3 bases, with 14 bases between them. This CDR3 comprises 15 residues. Germline loops: CDR1 MDHEN, CDR2 SYDVKM.

This rearrangement joins TRBV7-8 to TRBJ2-5; tentative D call: TRBD2 (6 bases). This CDR3 has 15 amino acids. Germline assignment: CDR1 SGHVS and CDR2 FQNEAQ. Between the trimmed V and J ends, which lost 2 bases and 5 bases, there was a span of 15 bases. CDR3 in amino acids: CASSLREMRSETQYF. The DNA of the CDR3 is TGTGCCAGCAGCTTACGGGAGATGAGGAGTGAGACCCAGTACTTC.

This clone is a singleton in its sample. The chain couples TRBV6-2 or TRBV6-3 to TRBJ2-7; 9 bases are a match to TRBD2. The V segment lost 5 bases and the J segment 7 bases; nucleotides outside the gene matches: 12. CDR1 MNHEY and CDR2 SVGEGT come from the germline V gene. The CDR3 length is 15 residues. CDR3 in amino acids: CASSPEPGGRGEQYF. In DNA form, the CDR3 reads TGTGCCAGCAGTCCCGAGCCTGGCGGGAGGGGAGAGCAGTACTTC.

This sequence joins TRBV13 and TRBJ2-7; unclear D gene. The CDR3 totals 14 residues. V gave up 1 base and J gave up 4 bases, with 11 bases separating them. Germline V gene sequence: CDR1 PRHDT, CDR2 FYEKMQ (reference sequence). CDR3 nucleotide sequence: TGTGCCAGCAGCTTAGATAGAACACCTTACGAGCAGTACTTC. Its protein product is CASSLDRTPYEQYF.

The chain couples TRBV24-1 to TRBJ2-1; D is perhaps TRBD1 or TRBD2 (5 bases each). Germline lookup yields CDR1 KGHDR and CDR2 SFDVKD. V lost 5 bases and J 7 bases, leaving 17 bases between the germline ends. The CDR3 covers 15 residues. The CDR3 nucleotides are TGTGCCACCAGTGGTCCGGGACGGGGTACAAATGAGCAGTTCTTC. Translation: CATSGPGRGTNEQFF.

The V gene is TRBV4-2, the J gene TRBJ1-4; D uncertain. Germline values: CDR1 LGHNA, CDR2 YNFKEQ. CDR3 length equals 14 residues. The V end lost 4 bases, the J end lost 1 base, and 7 bases lay between the germline ends. The CDR3 loop reads CASSPGVTNEKLFF. Here the CDR3 DNA reads TGTGCCAGCAGCCCGGGCGTAACTAATGAAAAACTGTTTTTT.

The chain links TRBV5-1 to TRBJ1-1, with D perhaps TRBD1 (6 bases). Trimming shortened V by 4 bases and J by 2 bases, and 24 bases separated the two germline ends. CDR3 length: 18 residues. Per germline, CDR1 SGHRS and CDR2 YFSETQ. The CDR3 nucleotides read TGCGCCAGCAGCCAATCGGCCACCCCCAAGACAGGTAACACTGAAGCTTTCTTT. This gives the protein CASSQSATPKTGNTEAFF.

The rearrangement uses TRBV6-5 and TRBJ1-5; D is undetermined. The CDR3 contains 13 residues. Germline loops: CDR1 MNHEY, CDR2 SVGAGI. Trimming left V 5 bases short and J 9 bases short, with 14 bases between. The DNA for the CDR3 is TGTGCCAGCAGTCGAAACGTATGGGGGCCCCAGCATTTT. Its protein is CASSRNVWGPQHF.

The chain couples TRBV5-8 to TRBJ1-2; D is unresolved. The V and J ends lost 4 bases and 4 bases respectively, with 11 bases between them. CDR3 length equals 13 residues. CDR1 and CDR2 from the germline V gene are SGHTS and YDEGEE. This chain's CDR3 is CASSPGGRYGYTF. CDR3 nucleotides: TGTGCCAGCAGCCCCGGAGGTCGCTATGGCTACACCTTC.

The chain uses TRBV2 and TRBJ2-3, with TRBD2 identical over 10 bases. Per germline, CDR1 SNHLY and CDR2 FYNNEI. The CDR3 runs to 16 residues. The V gene end was trimmed by 5 bases and the J gene end by 6 bases; junction bases not matched to a gene: 11. The CDR3 sequence: CASSNGLAVHGDTQYF. CDR3 DNA sequence: TGTGCCAGCAGTAACGGACTAGCGGTCCATGGGGATACGCAGTATTTT.

The table lists this clone with a count of one. The chain has TRBV14 and TRBJ1-1; no clear D gene. The V gene lost 5 bases and the J gene lost 3 bases, with 4 bases spanning the gap. The CDR3 is 11 residues long. In germline, CDR1 is SGHDN, CDR2 FVKESK. The CDR3 DNA follows: TGTGCCAGCAGCATATACACTGAAGCTTTCTTT. Protein sequence: CASSIYTEAFF.

V is TRBV7-3 and J is TRBJ2-7; 9 nucleotides align to TRBD1. The CDR3 length is 13 residues. Trimming took 6 bases from V and 4 from J; bases not matched to a gene: 4. The germline V gene encodes CDR1 SGHTA and CDR2 FQGTGA. CDR3 sequence: CASSKDRGYEQYF. CDR3 sequence (DNA): TGTGCCAGCAGTAAGGACAGGGGTTACGAGCAGTACTTC. The full variable domain, completed using reference TRBV7-3 and TRBJ2-7, is GAGVSQTPSNKVTEKGKYVELRCDPISGHTALYWYRQSLGQGPEFLIYFQGTGAADDSGLPNDRFFAVRPEGSVSTLKIQRTERGDSAVYLCASSKDRGYEQYFGPGTRLTVT.

This clone was detected a few times. This chain connects TRBV5-3 to TRBJ1-1; D is uncertain. TRBV5-3 is annotated as an ORF whose role is uncertain. This CDR3 contains 15 residues. V lost 0 bases to trimming and J lost 0 bases, with 9 bases between them. CDR3 region: CARSLASTMNTEAFF. DNA of the CDR3: TGTGCCAGAAGCTTGGCGTCAACCATGAACACTGAAGCTTTCTTT.